The clone carrying this T cell receptor beta chain was counted many times. TCR beta CDR3 regions were amplified from RNA. The HTBI set primed first-round TCR CDR3 RT-PCR. One entry per CDR3 protein, called by TCRdb with MiXCR from the multiplex PCR reads. Among about 280,000 distinct CDR3 sequences listed, less than 30% were seen once. The sample belongs to a study of T cells in Graves' hyperthyroidism and ophthalmopathy. The V and J ends lost 5 bases and 0 bases respectively, with 17 bases between them. The CDR3 spans 16 residues. The material sequenced was blood. The source of this sequence is a man in his forties with Graves' hyperthyroidism that later progressed to Graves' ophthalmopathy. J is TRBJ2-7 and V is TRBV12-3 or TRBV12-4; tentatively, D is TRBD1 or TRBD2 (5 bases each). CDR3 amino acids: CASSIPGTGNSYEQYF. The CDR3, as DNA: TGTGCCAGCAGTATCCCCGGGACGGGAAACTCCTACGAGCAGTACTTC.